This T cell receptor beta chain is drawn from a study of T-cell reconstitution after alpha-beta-depleted transplantation in children. This clonotype was picked up a small number of times. Trimming stripped 3 bases from V and 5 bases from J, with 5 bases between. Germline lookup yields CDR1 SEHNR and CDR2 FQNEAQ (reference sequence). The CDR3 is 13 residues long. The library targeted TCRbeta and was prepared with unique molecular identifiers. TCRdb independently ran MiXCR on the PCR reads; one entry per CDR3 protein. The sample consists of about 230,000 distinct CDR3 sequences, roughly 10% of them appearing once.

The receptor was isolated from a human donor who donated a stem cell graft to a child with acute lymphoblastic leukemia. The V gene is TRBV7-9, the J gene TRBJ1-6, with D uncertain. This specimen consisted of PBMCs from the stem cell graft donor, obtained from the stem cell graft. The CDR3 coding sequence is TGTGCCAGCAGCTTTCTGGATAATTCACCCCTCCACTTT. It specifies CASSFLDNSPLHF.